This T cell receptor beta chain came from a study of response to subunit inactivated influenza vaccine. CDR3 size: 16 residues. Germline V gives CDR1 MDHEN, CDR2 SYDVKM. With V trimmed by 6 bases and J by 4 bases, 8 bases remained unmatched. Each CDR3 protein is one row after TCRdb ran MiXCR on the RT-PCR reads. This table holds about 160,000 distinct CDR3 sequences, around 9.9% found once. This receptor was identified in a man aged 50 to 59 who received an inactivated influenza vaccine. The sequenced sample was non-naive T cells sorted from PBMCs, obtained about 6 weeks after vaccination. The V call is TRBV28, the J call TRBJ2-2; 10 bases align to TRBD1. This CDR3 reads CASRLSGTGATGELFF. CDR3 nucleotide sequence: TGTGCCAGCAGACTTTCCGGGACAGGGGCCACCGGGGAGCTGTTTTTT.